A single T cell receptor (beta chain) is shown here with its context. The data are from a study of cytomegalovirus exposure and HLA in healthy donors. This CDR3 spans 14 amino acids. CDR1 is SQVTM and CDR2 is ANQGSEA in the germline V gene. J lost 0 bases, V lost 7 bases, and 9 bases had no gene match. The study ran its PCR with 60 Vbeta and 13 Jbeta primers. Clones were read by immunoSEQ multiplex PCR, and TCRdb kept only the in-frame ones, dropping some. Of roughly 150,000 clones listed, about 80% are singletons. This TCR came from a man aged 35 to 55 in good health and CMV-seropositive. The chain combines TRBV29-1 with TRBJ2-7; 7 bases agree with TRBD1. Material for sequencing was PBMCs. The DNA for the CDR3 is TGCAGCGCTACAACAGGGGCAATCTCCTACGAGCAGTACTTC. Protein: CSATTGAISYEQYF.